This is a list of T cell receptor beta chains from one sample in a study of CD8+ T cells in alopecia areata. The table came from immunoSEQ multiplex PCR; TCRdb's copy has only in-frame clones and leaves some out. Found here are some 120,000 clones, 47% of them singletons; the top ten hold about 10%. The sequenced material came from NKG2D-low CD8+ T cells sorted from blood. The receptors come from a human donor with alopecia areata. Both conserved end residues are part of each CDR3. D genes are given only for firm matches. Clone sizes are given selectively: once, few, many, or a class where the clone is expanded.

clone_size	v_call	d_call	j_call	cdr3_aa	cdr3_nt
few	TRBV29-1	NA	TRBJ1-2	CSVESRGGGYTF	TGCAGCGTTGAGTCCAGGGGAGGTGGCTACACCTTC
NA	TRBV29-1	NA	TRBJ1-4	CSVFDSNEKLFF	TGCAGCGTATTTGATAGTAATGAAAAACTGTTTTTT
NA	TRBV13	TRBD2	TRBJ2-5	CASSLAGVGETQYF	TGTGCCAGCAGCCTTGCGGGAGTAGGAGAGACCCAGTACTTC
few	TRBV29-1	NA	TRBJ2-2	CSVPSFNPGELFF	TGCAGCGTCCCCAGCTTCAATCCCGGGGAGCTGTTTTTT
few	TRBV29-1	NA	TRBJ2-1	CSVEDRPFEQFF	TGCAGCGTTGAAGATAGGCCTTTCGAGCAGTTCTTC
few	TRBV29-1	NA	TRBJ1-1	CSVEAEGLNTEAFF	TGCAGCGTTGAAGCAGAAGGGTTGAACACTGAAGCTTTCTTT
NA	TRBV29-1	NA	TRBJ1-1	CSVEAGRAFF	TGCAGCGTTGAAGCAGGGAGAGCTTTCTTT
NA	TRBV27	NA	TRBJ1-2	CASGQGDGYTF	TGTGCCAGCGGCCAGGGAGATGGCTACACCTTC
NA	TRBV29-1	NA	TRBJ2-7	CSVDTGRTYEQYF	TGCAGCGTTGATACAGGGCGGACCTACGAGCAGTACTTC
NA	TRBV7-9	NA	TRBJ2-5	CASSLSKLGETQYF	TGTGCCAGCAGCTTGTCGAAATTAGGAGAGACCCAGTACTTC
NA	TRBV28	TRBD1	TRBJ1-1	CASSDRGRKTEAFF	TGTGCCAGCAGCGACAGGGGAAGGAAAACTGAAGCTTTCTTT
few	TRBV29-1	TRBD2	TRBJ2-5	CSTGLAETQYF	TGCAGCACAGGACTAGCAGAGACCCAGTACTTC
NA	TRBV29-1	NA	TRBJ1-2	CSVEGILYGYTF	TGCAGCGTTGAAGGAATCCTGTATGGCTACACCTTC
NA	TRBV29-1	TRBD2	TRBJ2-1	CSVEDSSGGNEQFF	TGCAGCGTTGAAGACTCTAGCGGGGGTAATGAGCAGTTCTTC
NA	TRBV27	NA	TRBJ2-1	CASRIVRDIAYNEQFF	TGTGCCAGCCGTATAGTTCGGGACATCGCATACAATGAGCAGTTCTTC
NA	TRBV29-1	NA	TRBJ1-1	CSVLGAEAFF	TGCAGCGTTCTCGGGGCTGAAGCTTTCTTT
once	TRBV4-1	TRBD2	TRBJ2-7	CASSQDRAGGYEQYF	TGCGCCAGCAGCCAAGATCGGGCGGGAGGCTACGAGCAGTACTTC
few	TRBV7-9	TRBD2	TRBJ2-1	CASSQSLGLAGNEQFF	TGTGCCAGCAGCCAGTCCCTCGGACTAGCGGGGAATGAGCAGTTCTTC
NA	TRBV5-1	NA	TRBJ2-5	CASSLVPEEETQYF	TGCGCCAGCAGCTTGGTACCGGAGGAAGAGACCCAGTACTTC
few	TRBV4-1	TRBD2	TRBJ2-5	CASSQGAGGGETQYF	TGCGCCAGCAGCCAAGGGGCGGGAGGCGGGGAGACCCAGTACTTC
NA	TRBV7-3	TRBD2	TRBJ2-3	CASSLAGDSTDTQYF	TGTGCCAGCAGCTTAGCGGGGGATAGCACAGATACGCAGTATTTT
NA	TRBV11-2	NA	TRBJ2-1	CASSSSFLNEQFF	TGTGCCAGCAGCTCCTCGTTCCTCAATGAGCAGTTCTTC
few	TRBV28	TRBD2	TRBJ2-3	CASTTLGLAGGTDTQYF	TGTGCCAGCACCACCCTGGGACTAGCGGGAGGCACAGATACGCAGTATTTT
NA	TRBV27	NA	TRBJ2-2	CASSLRTGELFF	TGTGCCAGCAGTCTCCGTACCGGGGAGCTGTTTTTT
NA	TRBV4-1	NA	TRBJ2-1	CASSHVDNEQFF	TGCGCCAGCAGCCATGTAGACAATGAGCAGTTCTTC
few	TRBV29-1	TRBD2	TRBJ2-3	CSVEGTEGTSGTFSDTQYF	TGCAGCGTTGAGGGGACAGAAGGGACTAGCGGGACCTTCTCAGATACGCAGTATTTT
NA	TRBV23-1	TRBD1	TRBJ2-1	CASTERGRVEQFF	TGCGCCAGCACCGAGAGGGGGCGCGTTGAGCAGTTCTTC
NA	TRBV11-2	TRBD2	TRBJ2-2	CASSFFRDYQTGELFF	TGTGCCAGCAGCTTCTTCCGGGACTACCAAACCGGGGAGCTGTTTTTT
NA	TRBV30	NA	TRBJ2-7	CAWSTTVAYEQYF	TGTGCCTGGAGTACGACAGTCGCCTACGAGCAGTACTTC
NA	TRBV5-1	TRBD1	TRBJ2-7	CASSLGQGVYEQYF	TGCGCCAGCAGCTTGGGTCAGGGGGTTTACGAGCAGTACTTC
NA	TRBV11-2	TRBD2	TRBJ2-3	CASSTAGADTQYF	TGTGCCAGCAGCACCGCGGGAGCAGATACGCAGTATTTT
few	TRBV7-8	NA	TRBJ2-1	CASSSRGSSYNEQFF	TGTGCCAGCAGCTCCAGGGGTAGCTCCTACAATGAGCAGTTCTTC
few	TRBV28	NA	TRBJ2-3	CASSRLATDTQYF	TGTGCCAGCAGTCGGCTAGCGACAGATACGCAGTATTTT
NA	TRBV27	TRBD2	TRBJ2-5	CASSLRVAGGPTMETQYF	TGTGCCAGCAGTTTACGGGTAGCGGGAGGGCCGACGATGGAGACCCAGTACTTC
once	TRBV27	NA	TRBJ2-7	CASSTRERSYEQYF	TGTGCCAGCAGTACTCGTGAGCGCTCCTACGAGCAGTACTTC
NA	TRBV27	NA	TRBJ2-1	CASSYNHNEQFF	TGTGCCAGCAGTTACAACCACAATGAGCAGTTCTTC